Shown below are 3 T cell receptor beta chains from a single sample sequenced in a study of cytomegalovirus exposure and HLA in healthy donors (dated by TCRdb to the late 2010s). The method behind the library was the immunoSEQ multiplex PCR assay. The multiplex PCR relied on a mix of 60 forward primers for TCR Vbeta segments and 13 reverse primers for TCR Jbeta segments. Held by TCRdb, this immuneACCESS table contains in-frame sequences only and omits some clones. Under half of the omission traces to an unresolved V gene where checked; the cause of the rest is unknown. The sample table shows 150,000 to 200,000 clones, and roughly 79% are seen once. 1.5% to 1.7% of the sample rests with the top ten. The specimen sequenced was PBMCs. The source is a man in his forties in good health and CMV-seronegative.

The chain links TRBV30 to TRBJ1-1; D may be TRBD1 (6 bases). CDR1 and CDR2 from the germline V gene are GTSNPN and SVGIG (reference sequence). This CDR3 has 11 residues. Trimming removed 5 bases from V and 4 bases from J, with 8 bases in between. CDR3 sequence: CAWARGTEAFF. Written as DNA, the CDR3 is TGTGCCTGGGCCAGGGGCACTGAAGCTTTCTTT.

The J gene is TRBJ1-1, the V gene TRBV11-3, with D unclear. Trimming shortened V by 5 bases and J by 0 bases, and 7 bases separated the two germline ends. Germline CDR1 SGHNT, CDR2 YENEEA. CDR3 length: 13 amino acids. CDR3 loop: CASSPPMNTEAFF. In nucleotides, the CDR3 is TGTGCCAGCAGCCCCCCCATGAACACTGAAGCTTTCTTT.

The chain couples TRBV29-1 to TRBJ1-2, with D possibly matching TRBD1 (6 bases). Germline lookup yields CDR1 SQVTM and CDR2 ANQGSEA. The V and J ends lost 0 bases and 8 bases respectively, with 22 bases between them. The CDR3 loop spans 16 amino acids. Here the CDR3 DNA reads TGCAGCGTTGAAGATCCGGGCAGGGGAGCTATGGGGGGCTACACCTTC. Its translation is CSVEDPGRGAMGGYTF.